Sequencing of this T cell receptor (beta chain) was carried out in a study of blood T cell repertoires in COVID-19. Study as a whole: COVID-19 samples collected from the United States, Italy and Spain covered acute and convalescent phases. PBMCs, B-cell-depleted T cells, or T cells were the source of the cDNA or gDNA that made up the material.

The germline CDR1 and CDR2 sequences are SNHLY and FYNNEI. Deletions cut 2 bases from V and 3 bases from J, with 11 bases between. The CDR3 is 15 amino acids. Participants were placed into cohorts based on the clinical history they reported. In the authors' methods: Amplification of reference gene primers was used by the study to estimate nucleated cell counts. Clones were read by immunoSEQ multiplex PCR, and TCRdb kept only the in-frame ones, dropping some. V and J calls and clone size follow that table, whereas D and trimming were derived from the DNA. The sample yields some 490,000 clones, about nine tenths seen once.

Material for sequencing was PBMCs or T cells enriched from blood (not recorded which). The rearrangement links TRBV2 to TRBJ1-3, with TRBD1 as a possible D gene (5 bases). This receptor was taken from an older woman who had recovered from COVID-19. The CDR3 region is CASSELGGGGNTIYF. In DNA, the CDR3 is TGTGCCAGCAGTGAACTGGGGGGAGGTGGAAACACCATATATTTT.